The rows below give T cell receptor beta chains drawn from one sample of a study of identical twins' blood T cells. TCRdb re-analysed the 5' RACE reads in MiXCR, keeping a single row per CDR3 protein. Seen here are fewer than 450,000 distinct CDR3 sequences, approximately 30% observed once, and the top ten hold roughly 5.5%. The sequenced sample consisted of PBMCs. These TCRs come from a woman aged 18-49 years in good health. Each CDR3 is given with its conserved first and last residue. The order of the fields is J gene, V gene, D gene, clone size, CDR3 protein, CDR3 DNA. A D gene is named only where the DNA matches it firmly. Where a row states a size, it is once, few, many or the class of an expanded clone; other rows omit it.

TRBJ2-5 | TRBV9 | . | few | CARLAVQETQYF | TGTGCCAGATTAGCGGTCCAAGAGACCCAGTACTTC
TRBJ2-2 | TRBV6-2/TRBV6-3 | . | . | CASSYIPGELFF | TGTGCCAGCAGTTATATACCCGGGGAGCTGTTTTTT
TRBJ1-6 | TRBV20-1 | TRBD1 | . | CSAPPGGQKNSPLHF | TGCAGTGCTCCCCCAGGGGGCCAAAAGAATTCACCCCTCCACTTT
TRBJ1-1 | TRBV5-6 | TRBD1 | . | CASSFGQAWAFF | TGTGCCAGCAGCTTCGGACAGGCGTGGGCTTTCTTT
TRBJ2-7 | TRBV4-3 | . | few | CASSQVLIGSYEQYF | TGCGCCAGCAGCCAAGTTCTAATAGGTTCCTACGAGCAGTACTTC
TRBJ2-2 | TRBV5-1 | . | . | CASSETVANTGEPFF | TGCGCCAGCAGCGAAACCGTCGCGAACACCGGGGAGCCGTTTTTT
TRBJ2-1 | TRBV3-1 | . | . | CASSPWAGVANEQFF | TGTGCCAGCAGCCCTTGGGCAGGGGTGGCCAATGAGCAGTTCTTC
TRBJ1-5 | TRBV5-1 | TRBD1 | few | CASSLGDRADQPQHF | TGCGCCAGCAGCTTGGGGGACAGGGCTGATCAGCCCCAGCATTTT
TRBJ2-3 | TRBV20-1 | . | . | CSAREISTDTQYF | TGCAGTGCTAGAGAAATCTCCACAGATACGCAGTATTTT
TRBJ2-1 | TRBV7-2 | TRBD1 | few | CANSLSYRGHNEQFF | TGTGCCAACAGCTTAAGTTACAGGGGCCACAATGAGCAGTTCTTC
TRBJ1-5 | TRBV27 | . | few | CASSLGPGVGAQPQHF | TGTGCCAGCAGTTTAGGTCCAGGAGTAGGAGCTCAGCCCCAGCATTTT
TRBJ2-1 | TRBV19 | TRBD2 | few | CASTGLAGNEQFF | TGTGCCAGCACGGGACTAGCGGGAAATGAGCAGTTCTTC
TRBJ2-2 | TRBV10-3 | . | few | CAIRRDDRELFF | TGTGCCATCAGGCGGGACGATCGGGAGCTGTTTTTT
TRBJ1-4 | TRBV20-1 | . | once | CSASGQEHEKLFF | TGCAGTGCTTCCGGGCAGGAGCATGAAAAACTGTTTTTT
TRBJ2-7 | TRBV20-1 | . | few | CSAVKAGTANYEQYF | TGCAGTGCAGTTAAGGCTGGGACGGCCAACTACGAGCAGTACTTC
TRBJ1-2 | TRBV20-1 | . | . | CSARAVPGHSFYGYTF | TGCAGTGCTAGAGCTGTGCCCGGACACTCCTTCTATGGCTACACCTTC
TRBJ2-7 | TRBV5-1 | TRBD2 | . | CASSLLTSGISYEQYF | TGCGCCAGCAGCTTGCTAACTAGCGGGATCTCCTACGAGCAGTACTTC
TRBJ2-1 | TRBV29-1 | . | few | CSVEPISSYNEQFF | TGCAGCGTTGAGCCCATCAGCTCCTACAATGAGCAGTTCTTC
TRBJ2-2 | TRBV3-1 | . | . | CASSQGGLHSGELFF | TGTGCCAGCAGCCAGGGGGGACTTCACAGCGGGGAGCTGTTTTTT
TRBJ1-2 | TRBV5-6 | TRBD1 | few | CASSLNRGRGYGYTF | TGTGCCAGCAGCTTGAACAGGGGGCGCGGCTATGGCTACACCTTC
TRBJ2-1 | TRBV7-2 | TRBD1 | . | CASSRVKTGGYNEQFF | TGTGCCAGCAGCCGAGTTAAGACAGGGGGTTACAATGAGCAGTTCTTC
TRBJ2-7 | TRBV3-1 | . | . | CASSLLQGRVNEQYF | TGTGCCAGCAGCCTGTTACAGGGACGAGTGAACGAGCAGTACTTC
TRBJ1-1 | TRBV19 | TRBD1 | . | CASSIFQGATEAFF | TGTGCCAGTAGTATATTTCAGGGGGCGACTGAAGCTTTCTTT
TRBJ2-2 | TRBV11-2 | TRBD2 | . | CASSLTSGSPGELFF | TGTGCCAGCAGCTTGACTAGCGGGAGCCCCGGGGAGCTGTTTTTT
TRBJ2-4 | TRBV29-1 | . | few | CSVDSGIQYF | TGCAGCGTTGATTCGGGGATTCAGTACTTC